The 14 T cell receptor beta chains below come from one sample, sequenced in a study of graft-versus-host responses after intestinal transplantation. Produced via immunoSEQ multiplex PCR; TCRdb's table is partial and in-frame only. The sample shows under 90,000 clones, almost 90% of them seen only once. The antigens these receptors bind are not known. The sample consisted of unstimulated CD8+ T cells sorted from spleen or lymph node cells, taken before transplant. These receptors were obtained from a human donor who was the organ donor for an intestinal transplant.

The chain links TRBV4-1 to TRBJ2-1, with 10 nucleotides matching TRBD2. V trimming: 3 bases; J trimming: 6 bases; junction bases outside the gene matches: 14. Germline CDR1 is MGHRA and CDR2 is YSYEKL. The CDR3 is 18 residues long. The CDR3 DNA is TGCGCCAGCAGCCACCCGGGGGGAACTAGCGGGACCATCAATGAGCAGTTCTTC. Encoded protein: CASSHPGGTSGTINEQFF.

The J gene is TRBJ2-3, the V gene TRBV27, with 10 nucleotides matching TRBD2. Losses at the gene ends were 5 bases for V and 5 bases for J; bases not matched to a gene: 10. The CDR3 length is 16 residues. Germline-derived CDR1 and CDR2 are MNHEY and SMNVEV (reference sequence). CDR3 DNA sequence: TGTGCCAGCAGTGTGAATAGCGGGGGGTTCGGAGATACGCAGTATTTT. Protein sequence: CASSVNSGGFGDTQYF.

This clone was observed a single time. The chain couples TRBV13 to TRBJ1-6; D uncertain. The CDR3 spans 14 residues. V shed 5 bases and J shed 6 bases, with 11 bases lying between them. In germline, CDR1 is PRHDT, CDR2 FYEKMQ (reference sequence). The DNA of the CDR3 is TGTGCCAGCAGCAATCTAGGGAGTAATTCACCCCTCCACTTT. Translated, it gives CASSNLGSNSPLHF.

The chain combines TRBV6-4 with TRBJ2-1, with TRBD1 matching 10 bases. The CDR3 runs to 17 residues. The junction had 7 bases not matched to a gene; V was cut back by 0 bases and J by 5 bases. CDR1 is MRHNA, CDR2 SNTAGT, per germline. Here the CDR3 reads CASSDSPGTGDHNEQFF. CDR3 nucleotides: TGTGCCAGCAGTGACTCCCCCGGGACAGGGGACCACAATGAGCAGTTCTTC.

This chain connects TRBV7-6 to TRBJ2-1; TRBD2 matches 8 bases. This CDR3 has 14 residues. The J segment lost 5 bases and the V segment lost 5 bases, leaving 5 bases of the junction unmatched. The germline V gene has CDR1 SGHVS and CDR2 FNYEAQ. CDR3 region: CASSPGGSNNEQFF. The CDR3 DNA is TGTGCCAGCAGCCCGGGGGGGAGTAACAATGAGCAGTTCTTC.

This rearrangement joins TRBV7-9 to TRBJ1-1, with D unclear. This CDR3 is built from 13 residues. Trimming took off 5 bases at V and 6 bases at J, with 13 bases between the two ends. Germline CDR1 is SEHNR and CDR2 is FQNEAQ (reference sequence). The CDR3 bases are TGTGCCAGCAGCCCCCGACTTGGTCCTGAAGCTTTCTTT. This translates into CASSPRLGPEAFF.

The chain uses TRBV5-1 and TRBJ1-1; tentative D call: TRBD1 (5 bases). The CDR3 runs to 17 residues. V lost 1 base and J lost 0, with 16 bases in between. Germline values: CDR1 SGHRS, CDR2 YFSETQ. The DNA for the CDR3 is TGCGCCAGCAGCTTGTATGAGGGGCGGGGGATGAACACTGAAGCTTTCTTT. It specifies CASSLYEGRGMNTEAFF.

The J gene is TRBJ1-3, the V gene TRBV5-1; TRBD1 matches 7 bases. In germline, CDR1 is SGHRS, CDR2 YFSETQ. The ends lost 1 base at V and 1 base at J; junction bases unmatched: 2. This CDR3 region has 15 residues. The CDR3 nucleotides read TGCGCCAGCAGCTTGAGACAGGGATCTGGAAACACCATATATTTT. The encoded protein is CASSLRQGSGNTIYF. Variable domain in full (rest from reference TRBV5-1 and TRBJ1-3): KAGVTQTPRYLIKTRGQQVTLSCSPISGHRSVSWYQQTPGQGLQFLFEYFSETQRNKGNFPGRFSGRQFSNSRSEMNVSTLELGDSALYLCASSLRQGSGNTIYFGEGSWLTVV.

The rearrangement links TRBV7-6 to TRBJ1-1; D remains ambiguous. Germline CDR1 reads SGHVS; CDR2 reads FNYEAQ. With 5 bases removed from V and 7 bases from J, the gap between germline ends came to 14 bases. The CDR3 sequence is 13 residues long. For the CDR3, the DNA is TGTGCCAGCAGCCCTTTCTCGGGTAATGAAGCTTTCTTT. It translates to CASSPFSGNEAFF.

The chain combines TRBV28 with TRBJ2-2; 9 positions match TRBD2. Trimming took 6 bases from V and 2 from J; bases not matched to a gene: 13. The CDR3 totals 18 residues. From germline, CDR1 is MDHEN and CDR2 SYDVKM. The CDR3 loop is CASSLDSGGPVNTGELFF. CDR3 in DNA: TGTGCCAGCAGCCTAGATAGCGGGGGCCCCGTCAACACCGGGGAGCTGTTTTTT.

The rearrangement uses TRBV7-8 and TRBJ2-1; the match to TRBD2 covers 7 bases. CDR1 and CDR2 (germline): SGHVS, FQNEAQ. This CDR3 contains 15 residues. J gave up 2 bases and V 5 bases, and 6 bases lay outside the gene matches. The CDR3 DNA follows: TGTGCCAGCAGCGAGGTGGGGGGGACCTACAATGAGCAGTTCTTC. It specifies CASSEVGGTYNEQFF.

This clone was recorded only once. V is TRBV27 and J is TRBJ2-5, with 9 bases matching TRBD2. CDR3 length: 16 amino acids. CDR1 and CDR2 from the germline V gene are MNHEY and SMNVEV (reference sequence). J was trimmed by 1 base and V by 6 bases; bases with no gene match: 9. CDR3 coding DNA: TGTGCCAGCAGCTTTTCGGGGACTAGCAGCCAAGAGACCCAGTACTTC. Its protein is CASSFSGTSSQETQYF.

The J gene is TRBJ1-2, the V gene TRBV13, with D perhaps TRBD1 (6 bases). This CDR3 has 16 residues. V was clipped by 7 bases and J by 0 bases, with 18 bases between them. The germline V gene encodes CDR1 PRHDT and CDR2 FYEKMQ (reference sequence). CDR3 DNA: TGTGCCAGCACCCCGCCACGACAGGAACCTAACTATGGCTACACCTTC. Its translation: CASTPPRQEPNYGYTF.

This chain connects TRBV5-7 to TRBJ1-5, with 9 bases aligning to TRBD1. TRBV5-7 is an ORF, and what it does is uncertain. CDR3 length: 17 amino acids. V lost 4 bases, J lost 0 bases, and 8 bases stayed unmatched. The CDR3 is CASSGRDRENSNQPQHF. CDR3 bases: TGTGCCAGCAGCGGCCGGGACAGGGAAAATAGCAATCAGCCCCAGCATTTT.